A selection of T cell receptor beta chains follows, all from one sample in a study of T cell responses to AZD1222 COVID-19 vaccine. Profiling relied on immunoSEQ multiplex PCR, and the TCRdb table lists in-frame clones only, not all of them. The sample lists 79,000 or so clones; more than 60% were seen once. Sample: peripheral blood, taken 28 days after the second dose of the MenACWY control vaccine. The receptors shown here come from an adult who received the MenACWY meningococcal vaccine as a control. CDR3s include the opening cysteine and the closing phenylalanine or tryptophan. The order of the fields is clone size, V gene, D gene, J gene, CDR3 DNA, CDR3 protein. D genes are given only for firm matches. A clone size is listed for some rows: how often the clone was seen (once, few, many), or a class if it is expanded.

clone size: -
V gene: TRBV19
D gene: TRBD1
J gene: TRBJ1-2
CDR3 DNA: TGTGCCAGTAGTACACCCCGGGGACAGGGGCGAGGCTACACCTTC
CDR3 protein: CASSTPRGQGRGYTF

clone size: -
V gene: TRBV11-1
D gene: TRBD2
J gene: TRBJ2-1
CDR3 DNA: TGTGCCAGCAGCGCGGGGGGGCTACCCTACAATGAGCAGTTCTTC
CDR3 protein: CASSAGGLPYNEQFF

clone size: -
V gene: TRBV5-1
D gene: -
J gene: TRBJ1-1
CDR3 DNA: TGCGCCAGCAGCTCAAGGGGCAGGACGAACACTGAAGCTTTCTTT
CDR3 protein: CASSSRGRTNTEAFF

clone size: -
V gene: TRBV5-6
D gene: TRBD2
J gene: TRBJ2-1
CDR3 DNA: TGTGCCAGCACCTACGTTGCGGGAGACTACAATGAGCAGTTCTTC
CDR3 protein: CASTYVAGDYNEQFF

clone size: -
V gene: TRBV9
D gene: -
J gene: TRBJ1-4
CDR3 DNA: TGTGCCAGCAGCCCTCATCTGGGATCCCTTAATGAAAAACTGTTTTTT
CDR3 protein: CASSPHLGSLNEKLFF

clone size: -
V gene: TRBV2
D gene: -
J gene: TRBJ2-1
CDR3 DNA: TGTGCCAGCAGTGATTTGGTGAGCTCCTACAATGAGCAGTTCTTC
CDR3 protein: CASSDLVSSYNEQFF

clone size: -
V gene: TRBV9
D gene: -
J gene: TRBJ2-6
CDR3 DNA: TGTGCCAGCAGCCCGAGATGGGGTGCCGGGGCCAACGTCCTGACTTTC
CDR3 protein: CASSPRWGAGANVLTF

clone size: -
V gene: TRBV21-1
D gene: -
J gene: TRBJ1-1
CDR3 DNA: TGTGCCAGCTGCACGGAGGGCACTGAAGCTTTCTTT
CDR3 protein: CASCTEGTEAFF

clone size: -
V gene: TRBV7-9
D gene: TRBD2
J gene: TRBJ2-7
CDR3 DNA: TGTGCCAGCAGTCCTTGGACTAGCGGGAGTTACGAGCAGTACTTC
CDR3 protein: CASSPWTSGSYEQYF

clone size: few
V gene: TRBV11-3
D gene: -
J gene: TRBJ2-7
CDR3 DNA: TGTGCCAGCTCCTCCGGGACAAGGTCCGAGCAGTACTTC
CDR3 protein: CASSSGTRSEQYF

clone size: -
V gene: TRBV6-5
D gene: TRBD1
J gene: TRBJ2-2
CDR3 DNA: TGTGCCAGCAGCTACGGACAGGTTAACACCGGGGAGCTGTTTTTT
CDR3 protein: CASSYGQVNTGELFF

clone size: -
V gene: TRBV6-6
D gene: TRBD1
J gene: TRBJ2-7
CDR3 DNA: TGTGCCAGCAGAGACCCCCGGGACAGGGAAGCCTACGAGCAGTACTTC
CDR3 protein: CASRDPRDREAYEQYF

clone size: -
V gene: TRBV6-6
D gene: TRBD1
J gene: TRBJ1-2
CDR3 DNA: TGTGCCAGCAGTCCGCAGACAGGGTATGGCTACACCTTC
CDR3 protein: CASSPQTGYGYTF

clone size: -
V gene: TRBV11-2
D gene: TRBD1
J gene: TRBJ1-2
CDR3 DNA: TGTGCCAGCAGCTTAGGGACAGGTTATGGCTACACCTTC
CDR3 protein: CASSLGTGYGYTF

clone size: -
V gene: TRBV28
D gene: -
J gene: TRBJ1-5
CDR3 DNA: TGTGCCAGCAGTTTTCTTTCGAAGGGCAATCAGCCCCAGCATTTT
CDR3 protein: CASSFLSKGNQPQHF

clone size: -
V gene: TRBV5-6
D gene: -
J gene: TRBJ2-7
CDR3 DNA: TGTGCCAGCAGCTCCCGACATCTCCGGTGGGGCGAGCAGTACTTC
CDR3 protein: CASSSRHLRWGEQYF

clone size: -
V gene: TRBV4-1
D gene: TRBD2
J gene: TRBJ2-3
CDR3 DNA: TGCGCCCGCAGCCGACTAGCGGGAGGGGCAGATACGCAGTATTTT
CDR3 protein: CARSRLAGGADTQYF

clone size: -
V gene: TRBV28
D gene: TRBD1
J gene: TRBJ1-1
CDR3 DNA: TGTGCCAGCAACCCCCGGACAGGTATGAACACTGAAGCTTTCTTT
CDR3 protein: CASNPRTGMNTEAFF

clone size: -
V gene: TRBV6-1
D gene: TRBD2
J gene: TRBJ2-3
CDR3 DNA: TGTGCCAGCAGTGAAGTGTGGACTAGCGGACCCCTAGGGGATACGCAGTATTTT
CDR3 protein: CASSEVWTSGPLGDTQYF

clone size: -
V gene: TRBV25-1
D gene: -
J gene: TRBJ2-1
CDR3 DNA: TGTGCCAGCAGTGAATCTAAGCGGAGCTCCTACAATGAGCAGTTCTTC
CDR3 protein: CASSESKRSSYNEQFF

clone size: -
V gene: TRBV7-2
D gene: TRBD1
J gene: TRBJ2-2
CDR3 DNA: TGTGCCAGCAGCTTACGACAGGGGAACACCGGGGAGCTGTTTTTT
CDR3 protein: CASSLRQGNTGELFF

clone size: -
V gene: TRBV3-1/TRBV3-2
D gene: TRBD2
J gene: TRBJ2-7
CDR3 DNA: TGTGCCAGCAGCCCTAGCGGCTACTACGAGCAGTACTTC
CDR3 protein: CASSPSGYYEQYF